The 30 T cell receptor beta chains given below trace back to one sample, sequenced in a study of naive and memory T cell subsets. The beta constant-region primer was an equimolar mix of two oligonucleotides covering TRBC1 and TRBC2. Via MiXCR, TCRdb re-called the UMI-ligation and nested PCR reads, giving one row per CDR3 protein. The repertoire holds 75,000 to 85,000 distinct CDR3 sequences, 13% seen once, with roughly 0.9% in the top ten. Sequencing was performed on central memory CD4+ T cells from blood. The receptors derive from a human donor in good health.

This clonotype was seen ten or more times. The rearrangement links TRBV4-1 to TRBJ2-6, with TRBD1 as a possible D gene (5 bases). CDR1 MGHRA and CDR2 YSYEKL come from the germline V gene. V lost 4 bases and J 1 base, leaving 11 bases between the germline ends. This CDR3 has 16 amino acids. This CDR3 reads CASSRVPGSGANVLTF. CDR3 nucleotides: TGCGCCAGCAGCCGTGTCCCAGGGTCTGGGGCCAACGTCCTGACTTTC.

The V call is TRBV25-1, the J call TRBJ1-2; 7 nucleotides align to TRBD1. V was clipped by 6 bases and J by 5 bases; unmatched bases: 9. From germline, CDR1 is MGHDK and CDR2 SYGVNS. The CDR3 is 14 residues long. The CDR3 reads CASSATGLQYGYTF. The CDR3 DNA follows: TGTGCCAGCAGCGCGACAGGGCTCCAATATGGCTACACCTTC.

Ten or more counts support this clonotype. The CDR3 sequence is CASSGDADTQYF. In nucleotides, the CDR3 is TGTGCCAGCAGTGGGGACGCGGATACGCAGTATTTT. The rearrangement uses TRBV28 and TRBJ2-3, with D tentatively TRBD1 or TRBD2 (5 bases each). The CDR3 covers 12 residues. The germline gives CDR1 MDHEN, CDR2 SYDVKM. Trimming stripped 5 bases from V and 6 bases from J, with 9 bases between.

The chain employs TRBV2 and TRBJ2-3; D unresolved. The germline V and J ends were trimmed by 5 bases and 1 base, with 7 bases remaining between them. The germline gives CDR1 SNHLY, CDR2 FYNNEI. The CDR3 has 13 residues. CDR3 residues: CASSRLGTDTQYF. The CDR3 nucleotides read TGTGCCAGCAGTCGTCTGGGCACAGATACGCAGTATTTT.

This clonotype was seen many times. The V call is TRBV7-2, the J call TRBJ2-3; perhaps TRBD1 as D (5 bases). CDR1 and CDR2 from the germline V gene are SGHTA and FQGNSA. The CDR3 consists of 16 residues. V was trimmed by 6 bases and J by 2 bases, leaving 18 bases between them. CDR3 protein: CASSRQGSSYTDTQYF. In DNA form, the CDR3 reads TGTGCCAGCAGTCGGCAGGGCAGTTCCTACACAGATACGCAGTATTTT.

This clonotype has a count of ten or more. V gene TRBV2 combines with J gene TRBJ2-7; TRBD1 matches at 8 bases. V lost 6 bases to trimming and J lost 2 bases; unmatched junction nucleotides: 3. The CDR3 consists of 13 residues. CDR1 SNHLY and CDR2 FYNNEI come from the germline V gene. CDR3 bases: TGTGCCAGCAGGGACAGGGTCCCCTACGAGCAGTACTTC. This codes for CASRDRVPYEQYF.

This CDR3 reads CASSLYLGGPYEQYF. The DNA of the CDR3 is TGTGCCAGCAGTTTATATCTCGGCGGTCCCTACGAGCAGTACTTC. The chain uses TRBV28 and TRBJ2-7; D is undetermined. V shed 1 base and J shed 2 bases, with 12 bases lying between them. This CDR3 region has 15 residues. Germline V gene data show CDR1 as MDHEN and CDR2 as SYDVKM.

The chain couples TRBV3-1 to TRBJ2-1, with no clear D. Trimming removed 1 base at V and 2 bases at J, with 9 bases between. The CDR3 is 15 amino acids. Germline CDR1 reads LGHDT; CDR2 reads YNNKEL (reference sequence). The CDR3 DNA reads TGTGCCAGCAGCCAAGGGGGAAAGGCCTACAATGAGCAGTTCTTC. Amino acids: CASSQGGKAYNEQFF.

This clonotype was counted at least ten times. The chain links TRBV20-1 to TRBJ1-4; D is unclear. The CDR3 sequence is 16 residues long. CDR1 and CDR2 (germline): DFQATT, SNEGSKA (reference sequence). Between the trimmed V and J ends, which lost 2 bases and 5 bases, there was a span of 18 bases. This CDR3 reads CSARSSLGRENEKLFF. The CDR3 DNA follows: TGCAGTGCTAGATCGTCGCTGGGGAGGGAAAATGAAAAACTGTTTTTT.

The rearrangement uses TRBV20-1 and TRBJ1-5; D is possibly TRBD1 (5 bases). The CDR3 is 15 amino acids. Germline V gene lookup returns CDR1 DFQATT and CDR2 SNEGSKA (reference sequence). Trimming removed 2 bases at V and 6 bases at J, with 17 bases between. The CDR3, as DNA: TGCAGTGCTAGATCGCCCGGCGGGACCCGTCAGCCCCAGCATTTT. This translates into CSARSPGGTRQPQHF.

V and J are TRBV28 and TRBJ1-3; D is uncertain. Trimming shortened V by 8 bases and J by 3 bases, and 8 bases separated the two germline ends. This CDR3 contains 12 residues. CDR1 and CDR2 (germline): MDHEN, SYDVKM. CDR3 in DNA: TGTGCCAGCGGATTGGGTGGAAACACCATATATTTT. Amino acids: CASGLGGNTIYF.

This clonotype has at least ten counts. The J gene is TRBJ2-7, the V gene TRBV7-2; 11 nucleotides align to TRBD2. The CDR3 is 16 residues long. V lost 2 bases and J lost 0; bases outside the gene matches: 3. CDR1 and CDR2 (germline): SGHTA, FQGNSA. The CDR3 is CASSLIAGGPSYEQYF. DNA of the CDR3: TGTGCCAGCAGCTTAATAGCGGGAGGGCCCTCCTACGAGCAGTACTTC.

This rearrangement joins TRBV6-5 to TRBJ2-1, with TRBD2 matching over 12 bases. The CDR3 consists of 17 residues. Trimming took 5 bases from V and 5 from J; bases not matched to a gene: 10. Germline lookup yields CDR1 MNHEY and CDR2 SVGAGI. This chain's CDR3 is CASSARTSGIRDNEQFF. The CDR3 DNA reads as TGTGCCAGCAGTGCCCGGACTAGCGGGATTCGGGACAATGAGCAGTTCTTC.

The chain has TRBV5-1 and TRBJ2-1; D not certain. The CDR3 is 14 residues long. The germline V gene encodes CDR1 SGHRS and CDR2 YFSETQ. The V end lost 0 bases, the J end lost 4 bases, and 8 bases lay between the germline ends. The CDR3 protein is CASSLVGTYNEQFF. The CDR3 DNA reads TGCGCCAGCAGCTTGGTGGGTACATACAATGAGCAGTTCTTC.

The rearrangement uses TRBV6-5 and TRBJ1-6; TRBD1 aligns across 8 bases. Losses at the gene ends were 2 bases for V and 9 bases for J; bases not matched to a gene: 6. The CDR3 runs to 15 residues. Germline V gives CDR1 MNHEY, CDR2 SVGAGI. This chain's CDR3 is CASSYKGQGFSPLHF. The CDR3 DNA reads as TGTGCCAGCAGTTACAAAGGACAGGGTTTTTCACCCCTCCACTTT.

This clonotype has just a few counts. In nucleotides, the CDR3 is TGTGCCAGCAGCTTAGATGGACAGGACTACAATGAGCAGTTCTTC. Amino acid sequence: CASSLDGQDYNEQFF. The rearrangement links TRBV11-3 to TRBJ2-1, with TRBD1 matching over 7 bases. CDR3 length: 15 residues. Germline V lookup: CDR1 SGHNT, CDR2 YENEEA. The V gene end was trimmed by 0 bases and the J gene end by 3 bases; junction bases not matched to a gene: 2.

The V call is TRBV2, the J call TRBJ1-2; the D is unclear. V was cut by 10 bases and J by 7 bases, with 19 bases left in between. Germline V gene data show CDR1 as SNHLY and CDR2 as FYNNEI. There are 13 residues in the CDR3. DNA for the CDR3: TGTGCCACGAAGCTTACACCAACGTCTGGCTACACCTTC. Amino acids: CATKLTPTSGYTF.

Regarding this clonotype: The germline gene is not matched at one end of the junction; a read error may be the cause. V gene TRBV20-1 combines with J gene TRBJ2-6; D is perhaps TRBD2 (6 bases). From germline, CDR1 is DFQATT and CDR2 SNEGSKA (reference sequence). There are 17 residues in the CDR3. For the CDR3, the DNA is TGCAGTGCGCGGGGTCAGGGATACCCCTCTGGGGCCAACGTCTTGACTTTC. This sequence encodes CSARGQGYPSGANVLTF.

Ten or more counts support this clonotype. The chain recombines TRBV20-1 with TRBJ2-4; TRBD1 agrees at 9 bases. This CDR3 contains 16 residues. Losses at the gene ends were 0 bases for V and 3 bases for J; bases not matched to a gene: 6. Germline loops: CDR1 DFQATT, CDR2 SNEGSKA (reference sequence). CDR3 DNA: TGCAGTGCTAGAGATGGACAGGGGAAAGACAAAAACATTCAGTACTTC. Its translation: CSARDGQGKDKNIQYF.

Ten or more counts support this clonotype. The CDR3 bases are TGTGCCAGCAGTTTATCGGGGACAGGGAGGCAAGAGACCCAGTACTTC. It translates to CASSLSGTGRQETQYF. The V call is TRBV28, the J call TRBJ2-5; TRBD1 matches 9 bases. The CDR3 is 16 amino acids. V was pared by 1 base and J by 2 bases, with 5 bases of the junction left unmatched. The germline CDR1 and CDR2 sequences are MDHEN and SYDVKM.

This clonotype was counted a few times. This chain uses TRBV7-2 with TRBJ2-3; no reliable D call. V was cut by 5 bases and J by 0 bases, with 15 bases left in between. CDR1 SGHTA and CDR2 FQGNSA come from the germline V gene. The CDR3 covers 16 residues. CDR3 in DNA: TGTGCCAGCAGCCCCTTGGCCTGGAGAAGCACAGATACGCAGTATTTT. Translating gives CASSPLAWRSTDTQYF.

This sequence joins TRBV7-2 and TRBJ2-7; the match to TRBD2 covers 7 bases. This CDR3 is 14 amino acids long. CDR1 SGHTA and CDR2 FQGNSA come from the germline V gene. V dropped 5 bases and J dropped 2; count of bases not matched to a gene: 6. The CDR3 region has the DNA TGTGCCAGCAGCCCGACTAGCATGACCTACGAGCAGTACTTC. This encodes CASSPTSMTYEQYF.

This clonotype occurred many times. This chain joins TRBV25-1 and TRBJ2-5; D might be TRBD2 (5 bases). The germline V gene has CDR1 MGHDK and CDR2 SYGVNS. Deletions cut 4 bases from V and 2 bases from J, with 14 bases between. The CDR3 is 15 amino acids. The CDR3: CASSVVVAIQETQYF. CDR3 in DNA: TGTGCCAGCAGTGTCGTGGTAGCGATACAAGAGACCCAGTACTTC.

This clonotype was picked up many times. The rearrangement uses TRBV7-8 and TRBJ2-1; D gene ambiguous. The germline CDR1 and CDR2 sequences are SGHVS and FQNEAQ. Trimming removed 8 bases from V and 6 bases from J, with 20 bases in between. The CDR3 runs to 15 residues. This CDR3 reads CASRLTPSALNEQFF. The CDR3 DNA reads TGTGCCAGCCGCCTTACTCCATCAGCCCTCAATGAGCAGTTCTTC.

The V gene is TRBV20-1, the J gene TRBJ2-3; 9 bases agree with TRBD2. Germline CDR1 reads DFQATT; CDR2 reads SNEGSKA (reference sequence). V gave up 4 bases and J gave up 3 bases; unmatched junction bases: 5. The CDR3 sequence is 14 residues long. CDR3 residues: CSANGLAGTDTQYF. CDR3 coding DNA: TGCAGTGCTAATGGCCTAGCGGGAACAGATACGCAGTATTTT.

This clonotype was picked up a small number of times. The genes are TRBV12-3 or TRBV12-4 and TRBJ2-7, with 10 bases that match TRBD1. This CDR3 has 14 amino acids. V dropped 9 bases and J dropped 4; count of bases not matched to a gene: 9. This CDR3 is CASFDRDRGYEQYF. CDR3 DNA: TGTGCCAGTTTTGACCGGGACAGGGGATACGAGCAGTACTTC.

In its sample, this clonotype was seen a few times. The chain is built from TRBV20-1 and TRBJ2-4; 7 bases map to TRBD2. CDR1 and CDR2 from the germline V gene are DFQATT and SNEGSKA (reference sequence). The V gene end was trimmed by 5 bases and the J gene end by 6 bases; junction bases not matched to a gene: 19. The CDR3 loop spans 17 amino acids. This chain's CDR3 is CSAAPPYGRRVGNIQYF. In nucleotides, the CDR3 is TGCAGTGCTGCCCCCCCCTACGGGAGGCGAGTTGGAAACATTCAGTACTTC.

This clonotype was seen a few times. The rearrangement joins TRBV28 to TRBJ2-7; TRBD1 agrees at 9 bases. The length of the CDR3 is 15 residues. V was pared by 3 bases and J by 2 bases, with 5 bases of the junction left unmatched. Germline V gene sequence: CDR1 MDHEN, CDR2 SYDVKM. The CDR3 DNA reads as TGTGCCAGCAGTTTTCCCACAGGGGGCCCCTACGAGCAGTACTTC. Protein sequence: CASSFPTGGPYEQYF.

This clonotype was counted between two and nine times. The genes are TRBV2 and TRBJ2-6; D is undetermined. The CDR3 has 16 residues. CDR1 is SNHLY, CDR2 FYNNEI, per germline. V dropped 2 bases and J dropped 0 bases, with 8 bases sitting between them. CDR3 in amino acids: CASSENGRSGANVLTF. CDR3 coding DNA: TGTGCCAGCAGTGAAAACGGCCGCTCTGGGGCCAACGTCCTGACTTTC.

Many counts were recorded for this clonotype. The chain joins TRBV5-1 to TRBJ2-5; D is perhaps TRBD2 (6 bases). The germline V gene encodes CDR1 SGHRS and CDR2 YFSETQ. V was cut by 5 bases and J by 1 base, with 15 bases left in between. The CDR3 loop spans 15 amino acids. The CDR3 protein is CASRERPGAQETQYF. For the CDR3, the DNA is TGCGCCAGCAGAGAGCGTCCGGGAGCCCAAGAGACCCAGTACTTC.